These T cell receptor beta chains were read from a single sample in a study of blood T cell repertoires in COVID-19. This table comes from immunoSEQ multiplex PCR, and its TCRdb copy is limited to in-frame clones, with some not included. Of roughly 97,000 clones listed, around 85% are singletons. What was sequenced was peripheral blood. These receptors were taken from a woman older than 75 with active or convalescent COVID-19. Both conserved end residues are part of each CDR3. The D gene is left open where the match is weak.

v_call,j_call,d_call,cdr3_length,cdr3_aa,cdr3_nt
TRBV15,TRBJ2-5,TRBD2,15,CATSRLAGHQETQYF,TGTGCCACCAGCAGACTAGCGGGGCACCAAGAGACCCAGTACTTC
TRBV6-5,TRBJ2-7,-,14,CASSYLARGTEQYF,TGTGCCAGCAGTTACTTAGCCAGGGGAACCGAGCAGTACTTC
TRBV5-1,TRBJ1-4,TRBD1,15,CASSLGAQGDEKLFF,TGCGCCAGCAGCTTGGGGGCCCAGGGGGATGAAAAACTGTTTTTT
TRBV24-1,TRBJ2-3,-,13,CATSGQGTDTQYF,TGTGCCACCAGTGGACAGGGCACAGATACGCAGTATTTT
TRBV28,TRBJ1-1,-,16,CASSPNRGAGATEAFF,TGTGCCAGCAGCCCTAATCGCGGGGCGGGGGCTACTGAAGCTTTCTTT
TRBV25-1,TRBJ2-3,-,14,CASSEGALTDTQYF,TGTGCCAGCAGTGAAGGGGCTCTCACAGATACGCAGTATTTT
TRBV29-1,TRBJ1-3,TRBD1,12,CSGQGAGNTIYF,TGCAGCGGGCAGGGGGCTGGAAACACCATATATTTT
TRBV2,TRBJ1-2,TRBD1,12,CASYRGAYGYTF,TGTGCCAGCTACAGGGGGGCCTATGGCTACACCTTC
TRBV7-9,TRBJ1-1,-,18,CASSLMLGRGRRNTEAFF,TGTGCCAGCAGCTTAATGTTGGGAAGGGGAAGAAGGAACACTGAAGCTTTCTTT
TRBV9,TRBJ2-2,TRBD2,15,CASSVAGGFTGELFF,TGTGCCAGCAGCGTAGCGGGAGGGTTCACCGGGGAGCTGTTTTTT
TRBV6-5,TRBJ2-2,-,13,CASSRGSTGELFF,TGTGCCAGCAGTAGAGGTTCCACCGGGGAGCTGTTTTTT
TRBV2,TRBJ1-1,TRBD1,13,CASSVKGATEAFF,TGTGCCAGCAGTGTGAAGGGGGCCACTGAAGCTTTCTTT
TRBV7-2,TRBJ1-5,TRBD1,15,CASSLRGQPNQPQHF,TGTGCCAGCAGCTTAAGGGGACAGCCCAATCAGCCCCAGCATTTT
TRBV6-5,TRBJ1-2,TRBD1,15,CASRPETGGFYGYTF,TGTGCCAGCAGACCAGAGACAGGGGGTTTCTATGGCTACACCTTC
TRBV30,TRBJ1-6,-,13,CAWSDRENSPLHF,TGTGCCTGGAGTGACAGGGAGAATTCACCCCTCCACTTT
TRBV27,TRBJ2-3,TRBD2,15,CASSLSGRSTDTQYF,TGTGCCAGCAGTTTAAGCGGGAGGAGCACAGATACGCAGTATTTT
TRBV9,TRBJ2-1,-,16,CASSFPRVAGIDEQFF,TGTGCCAGCAGCTTTCCTCGGGTTGCGGGAATCGATGAGCAGTTCTTC